The 16 T cell receptor beta chains in this list originate from one sample, sequenced in a study of identical twins. TCRdb used MiXCR to reprocess the 5' RACE reads, holding one entry per CDR3 protein. The data contain 350,000 to 500,000 distinct CDR3 sequences, 18% of them singletons. Material: naive T cells sorted from blood. These receptors all come from a man aged 50 or older in good health.

This clonotype was recorded a few times. The chain combines TRBV6-1 with TRBJ2-2, with 16 positions matching TRBD2. CDR3 length: 18 residues. Germline trimming cut 11 bases from V and 1 base from J; bases unmatched to any gene: 10. Germline CDR1 reads MNHNS; CDR2 reads SASEGT. The CDR3 DNA reads TGTGCCGCAAAGCCGGGACTAGCGGGGGGGAAGAACACCGGGGAGCTGTTTTTT. The encoded protein is CAAKPGLAGGKNTGELFF.

Only a few counts were recorded for this clonotype. The chain recombines TRBV10-3 with TRBJ2-2; possibly TRBD2 for D (6 bases). Trimming stripped 10 bases from V and 3 bases from J, with 18 bases between. Germline assignment: CDR1 ENHRY and CDR2 SYGVKD. The CDR3 loop spans 15 amino acids. Here the CDR3 DNA reads TGTGCCACAGTGGGGGGAGCGGTCGACACCGGGGAGCTGTTTTTT. Its protein product is CATVGGAVDTGELFF.

This clonotype appeared a few times. This chain uses TRBV4-3 with TRBJ2-5; 8 nucleotides match TRBD2. The CDR3 totals 15 residues. Trimming cost V 5 bases and J 2 bases; bases outside gene matches: 7. The germline V gene has CDR1 LGHNA and CDR2 YSLEER. The CDR3 reads CASSVQRGPQETQYF. The CDR3 nucleotides read TGCGCCAGCAGCGTCCAGCGGGGGCCTCAAGAGACCCAGTACTTC.

The chain employs TRBV6-2 or TRBV6-3 and TRBJ1-2; D perhaps matches TRBD1 (5 bases). Trimming stripped 5 bases from V and 7 bases from J, with 20 bases between. The CDR3 has 15 residues. Germline values: CDR1 MNHEY, CDR2 SVGEGT. The CDR3 here is CASSHGAGQGSGYTF. DNA of the CDR3: TGTGCCAGCAGTCACGGGGCCGGACAAGGAAGTGGCTACACCTTC.

This clonotype was observed at least ten times. The V gene is TRBV29-1, the J gene TRBJ2-7; 10 nucleotides match TRBD2. V trimming: 5 bases; J trimming: 2 bases; junction bases outside the gene matches: 6. This CDR3 is built from 14 residues. Germline loops: CDR1 SQVTM, CDR2 ANQGSEA. This CDR3 reads CSVLGLAAPYEQYF. The DNA of the CDR3 is TGCAGCGTTTTAGGACTAGCGGCACCCTACGAGCAGTACTTC.

This chain uses TRBV4-2 with TRBJ2-7, with 14 bases lining up with TRBD2. Germline V lookup: CDR1 LGHNA, CDR2 YNFKEQ. CDR3 size: 15 residues. The V and J ends lost 3 bases and 7 bases, in that order; junction bases with no gene match: 5. CDR3 loop: CASSQTSGRAEEQYF. The CDR3 bases are TGTGCCAGCAGCCAGACTAGCGGGAGGGCCGAAGAGCAGTACTTC.

This clonotype turned up a few times. The chain joins TRBV4-1 to TRBJ2-7, with TRBD1 matching 7 bases. The CDR3 consists of 14 residues. CDR1 MGHRA and CDR2 YSYEKL come from the germline V gene. The V gene end was trimmed by 4 bases and the J gene end by 4 bases; junction bases not matched to a gene: 7. CDR3 amino acids: CASSLAPTGYEQYF. CDR3 in DNA: TGCGCCAGCAGCCTAGCACCGACAGGGTACGAGCAGTACTTC.

This chain joins TRBV28 and TRBJ2-1; the D gene is possibly TRBD2 (5 bases). Trimming cost V 3 bases and J 8 bases, with 11 bases left between them. The CDR3 sequence is 13 residues long. From germline, CDR1 is MDHEN and CDR2 SYDVKM. CDR3 coding DNA: TGTGCCAGCAGTTTTACTAGTTCCCATGAGCAGTTCTTC. This encodes CASSFTSSHEQFF.

There are a few counts of this clonotype. The gene calls are TRBV7-6 and TRBJ1-3; D is ambiguous. CDR1 SGHVS and CDR2 FNYEAQ come from the germline V gene. CDR3 size: 14 residues. Trimming left V 7 bases short and J 4 bases short, with 14 bases between. The CDR3 sequence: CASKPDHRGNTIYF. The CDR3 DNA sequence: TGTGCCAGCAAACCCGACCATCGGGGAAACACCATATATTTT. Variable domain in full (rest from reference TRBV7-6 and TRBJ1-3): GAGVSQSPRYKVTKRGQDVALRCDPISGHVSLYWYRQALGQGPEFLTYFNYEAQQDKSGLPNDRFSAERPEGSISTLTIQRTEQRDSAMYRCASKPDHRGNTIYFGEGSWLTVV.

The V call is TRBV25-1, the J call TRBJ2-5; D may be TRBD2 (7 bases). Trimming stripped 3 bases from V and 2 bases from J, with 19 bases between. CDR1 and CDR2 from the germline V gene are MGHDK and SYGVNS. The CDR3 has 17 residues. This chain's CDR3 is CASSERGGVGKQETQYF. The CDR3, as DNA: TGTGCCAGCAGTGAGAGGGGGGGGGTGGGCAAACAAGAGACCCAGTACTTC.

The chain couples TRBV28 to TRBJ2-5, with TRBD1 matching over 9 bases. Germline V gene sequence: CDR1 MDHEN, CDR2 SYDVKM. This CDR3 is built from 16 residues. Trimming took 2 bases from V and 4 from J; bases not matched to a gene: 8. The CDR3 nucleotides are TGTGCCAGCAGTTTACTCGGACAGGGGATCGGAGAGACCCAGTACTTC. As protein: CASSLLGQGIGETQYF.

This chain uses TRBV7-2 with TRBJ1-2, with D possibly TRBD1 on 6 matching bases. Germline CDR1 SGHTA, CDR2 FQGNSA. This CDR3 comprises 16 residues. V was trimmed by 4 bases and J by 4 bases, leaving 19 bases between them. The CDR3 reads CASSSGVGGAPYGYTF. CDR3 DNA sequence: TGTGCCAGCAGCTCAGGGGTAGGGGGAGCTCCCTATGGCTACACCTTC.

This clonotype has ten or more counts. This chain's CDR3 is CAWTLGALETQYF. The CDR3, as DNA: TGTGCCTGGACCCTGGGGGCATTGGAGACCCAGTACTTC. This chain joins TRBV30 and TRBJ2-5; TRBD1 is a possible D gene (6 bases). This CDR3 has 13 amino acids. CDR1 is GTSNPN and CDR2 is SVGIG in the germline V gene (reference sequence). V dropped 4 bases and J dropped 5 bases, with 14 bases sitting between them.

The chain has TRBV7-9 and TRBJ2-1; tentatively, D is TRBD2 (5 bases). The germline gives CDR1 SEHNR, CDR2 FQNEAQ (reference sequence). This CDR3 is built from 12 residues. With 1 base removed from V and 7 bases from J, the gap between germline ends came to 5 bases. The CDR3 coding sequence is TGTGCCAGCAGCTTAGGGGAGAATGAGCAGTTCTTC. Its translation: CASSLGENEQFF.

The chain is built from TRBV5-1 and TRBJ2-7; 8 nucleotides line up with TRBD1. The CDR3 runs 14 residues. V was pared by 5 bases and J by 5 bases, with 9 bases of the junction left unmatched. Germline CDR1 is SGHRS and CDR2 is YFSETQ. The CDR3 bases are TGCGCCAGCAGGGTTGGACAGGGTGGGGACGAGCAGTACTTC. Translating it yields CASRVGQGGDEQYF.

The DNA for the CDR3 is TGCAGTGCCCCCCGGGGGCACTCCTACGAGCAGTACTTC. Protein: CSAPRGHSYEQYF. The genes are TRBV20-1 and TRBJ2-7; D tentatively reads TRBD1 or TRBD2 (6 bases each). Germline CDR1 reads DFQATT; CDR2 reads SNEGSKA (reference sequence). Between the trimmed V and J ends, which lost 6 bases and 0 bases, there was a span of 12 bases. This CDR3 spans 13 amino acids.